The T cell receptor (beta chain) under discussion was sequenced for a study of radiotherapy plus CTLA-4 blockade in lung cancer. Measured with immunoSEQ multiplex PCR; TCRdb has only the in-frame clones, and not every one. Of about 45,000 clones detected, roughly three quarters appear once; the ten largest clones hold around 8.3%. CDR1 is WNHNN and CDR2 is SYGVQD in the germline V gene (reference sequence). The CDR3 contains 13 residues. The ends were cut back, 3 bases at V and 0 bases at J, with 5 bases in the middle. As concerns this clone: Its antigen is undetermined.

Findings and limits, study-wide: Reports identified early blood T cell clone dynamics, with interferon-beta, as the best response predictor.

This material consisted of peripheral blood, taken from a patient treated with radiotherapy plus ipilimumab. The receptor was isolated from a human donor with non-small cell lung cancer who had stable disease on radiotherapy plus ipilimumab. The chain links TRBV10-1 to TRBJ1-2; D not certain. The CDR3 sequence is CASSDGSNYGYTF. CDR3 bases: TGCGCCAGCAGTGACGGATCTAACTATGGCTACACCTTC.